The entry below gives a single TCR beta chain sequence along with its context. Its antigen remains unknown. The read terminates 3 residues ahead of where the CDR3 ends, so the germline J gene completes it. The source of the sample is a study of T cell clonality in common variable immunodeficiency. Study-wide results and caveats: Common variable immunodeficiency TCR beta sequences reportedly had fewer deletions and N-nucleotide insertions.

TCRdb's copy holds only in-frame clones and misses some; the assay was immunoSEQ multiplex PCR. There are about 3,400 clones in the sample, none observed a single time. There are 12 residues in the CDR3. CDR1 and CDR2 (germline): DFQATT, SNEGSKA (reference sequence). The receptor comes from a human donor with common variable immunodeficiency. The rearrangement joins TRBV20-1 to TRBJ1-6; D gene unclear. Sample: peripheral blood mononuclear cells. Partial CDR3 DNA: TGCAGTGCTAGAGGGCCCCGATATCCC. As protein: CSARGPRYP. The whole CDR3 protein is CSARGPRYPLHF.